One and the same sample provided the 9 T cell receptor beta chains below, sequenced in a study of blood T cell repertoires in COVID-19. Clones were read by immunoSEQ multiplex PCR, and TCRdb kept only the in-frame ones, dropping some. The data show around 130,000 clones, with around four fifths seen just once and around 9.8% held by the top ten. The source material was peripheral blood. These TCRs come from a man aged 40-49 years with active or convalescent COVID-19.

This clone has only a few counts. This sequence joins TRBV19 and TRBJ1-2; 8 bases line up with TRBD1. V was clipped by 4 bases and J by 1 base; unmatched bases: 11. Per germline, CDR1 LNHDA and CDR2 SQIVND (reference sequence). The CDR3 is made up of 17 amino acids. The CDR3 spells CASSTPTGGDLNYGYTF. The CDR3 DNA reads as TGTGCCAGTAGTACCCCCACAGGGGGTGATCTTAACTATGGCTACACCTTC.

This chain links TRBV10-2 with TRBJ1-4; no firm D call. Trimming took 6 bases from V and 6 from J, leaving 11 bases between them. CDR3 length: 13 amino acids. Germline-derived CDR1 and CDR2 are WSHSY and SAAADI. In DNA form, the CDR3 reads TGCGCCAGCAGGATGCGGTGGGATGAAAAACTGTTTTTT. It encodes CASRMRWDEKLFF.

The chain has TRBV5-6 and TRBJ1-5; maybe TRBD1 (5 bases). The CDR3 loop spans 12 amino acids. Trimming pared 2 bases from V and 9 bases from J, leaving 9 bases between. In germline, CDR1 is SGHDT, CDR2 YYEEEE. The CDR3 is CASSFQGRPQHF. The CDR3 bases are TGTGCCAGCAGCTTCCAGGGTCGGCCCCAGCATTTT.

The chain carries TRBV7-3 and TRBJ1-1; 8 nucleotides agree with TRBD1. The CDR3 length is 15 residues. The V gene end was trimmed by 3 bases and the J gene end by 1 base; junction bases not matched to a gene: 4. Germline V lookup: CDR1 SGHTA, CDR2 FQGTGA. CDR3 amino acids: CASSFTGGKNTEAFF. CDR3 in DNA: TGTGCCAGCAGCTTTACAGGGGGGAAGAACACTGAAGCTTTCTTT. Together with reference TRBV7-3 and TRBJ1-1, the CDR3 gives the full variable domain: GAGVSQTPSNKVTEKGKYVELRCDPISGHTALYWYRQSLGQGPEFLIYFQGTGAADDSGLPNDRFFAVRPEGSVSTLKIQRTERGDSAVYLCASSFTGGKNTEAFFGQGTRLTVV.

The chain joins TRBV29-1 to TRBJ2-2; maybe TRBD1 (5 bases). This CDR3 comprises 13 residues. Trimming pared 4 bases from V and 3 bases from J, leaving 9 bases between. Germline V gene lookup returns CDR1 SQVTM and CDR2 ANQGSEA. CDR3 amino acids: CSVATGDTGELFF. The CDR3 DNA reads TGCAGCGTTGCAACAGGAGACACCGGGGAGCTGTTTTTT.

The CDR3 nucleotides read TGCAGTGTACCACAGGCCTACGAGCAGTACTTC. This gives the protein CSVPQAYEQYF. The chain recombines TRBV20-1 with TRBJ2-7, with D possibly being TRBD1 (5 bases). CDR3 size: 11 residues. CDR1 is DFQATT, CDR2 SNEGSKA, per germline (reference sequence). V was pared by 7 bases and J by 2 bases, with 9 bases between.

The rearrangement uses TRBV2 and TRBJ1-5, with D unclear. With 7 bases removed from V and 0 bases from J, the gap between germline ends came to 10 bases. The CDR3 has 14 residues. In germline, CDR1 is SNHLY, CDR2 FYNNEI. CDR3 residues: CASNMGFSNQPQHF. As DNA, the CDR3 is TGTGCCAGCAACATGGGCTTTAGCAATCAGCCCCAGCATTTT.

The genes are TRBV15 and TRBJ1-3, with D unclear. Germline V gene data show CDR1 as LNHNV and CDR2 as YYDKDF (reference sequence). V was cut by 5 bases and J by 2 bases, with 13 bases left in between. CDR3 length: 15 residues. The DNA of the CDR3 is TGTGCCACCAGCGGAACGGGAACGGCTGGAAACACCATATATTTT. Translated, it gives CATSGTGTAGNTIYF.

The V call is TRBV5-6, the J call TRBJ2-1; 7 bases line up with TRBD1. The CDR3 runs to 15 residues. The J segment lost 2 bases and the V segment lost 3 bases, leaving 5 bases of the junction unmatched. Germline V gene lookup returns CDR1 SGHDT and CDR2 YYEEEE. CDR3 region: CASSSTGETYNEQFF. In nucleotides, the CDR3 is TGTGCCAGCAGCTCAACAGGGGAGACCTACAATGAGCAGTTCTTC.